The rows below give T cell receptor beta chains drawn from one sample of a study of OX40 agonist ivuxolimab in advanced cancers. Some clones are missing from TCRdb's copy, which holds only in-frame ones; the method was immunoSEQ multiplex PCR. This sample has approximately 82,000 clones, with approximately 85% found just once. Sequenced material: CD4+ or CD8+ T cells sorted from blood, taken in a trial of the OX40 agonist ivuxolimab. Receptors originate from an adult with an advanced solid tumor such as melanoma, head and neck, liver or kidney cancer. Both conserved end residues are part of each CDR3. D genes are given only for firm matches. Expanded clones get a size class; other rows say once, few or many, or leave the size out.

abundance,j_gene,d_gene,v_gene,CDR3aa,CDR3nt
NA,TRBJ1-2,NA,TRBV2,CASRIQAIYGYTF,TGTGCCAGCAGGATACAGGCCATCTATGGCTACACCTTC
NA,TRBJ1-1,TRBD1,TRBV5-1,CASGIQGGGTEAFF,TGCGCCAGCGGTATACAGGGGGGAGGCACTGAAGCTTTCTTT
NA,TRBJ1-2,NA,TRBV15,CATSSDAGVYGYTF,TGTGCCACCAGCAGTGACGCCGGGGTCTATGGCTACACCTTC
NA,TRBJ1-6,NA,TRBV30,CAWIPRGQFGDSPLHF,TGTGCCTGGATCCCACGGGGGCAGTTTGGAGATTCACCCCTCCACTTT
NA,TRBJ1-5,NA,TRBV18,CASSPPEGRQPQHF,TGTGCCAGCTCACCACCGGAGGGGCGGCAGCCCCAGCATTTT
NA,TRBJ2-7,NA,TRBV20-1,CSASPGSAGYF,TGCAGTGCTAGCCCAGGCAGCGCGGGGTACTTC
NA,TRBJ2-7,TRBD2,TRBV11-2,CASSLDPSGIYEQYF,TGTGCCAGCAGCTTAGACCCTAGCGGGATCTACGAGCAGTACTTC
NA,TRBJ1-2,TRBD1,TRBV28,CASSSPGTGAYGYTF,TGTGCCAGCAGTTCCCCCGGGACAGGGGCCTATGGCTACACCTTC
NA,TRBJ1-2,TRBD1,TRBV7-9,CASSLGQGFGGYTF,TGTGCCAGCAGCTTAGGACAGGGGTTTGGTGGCTACACCTTC
once,TRBJ2-7,TRBD1,TRBV11-3,CASSLASAGGYEQYF,TGTGCCAGCAGCTTAGCCTCGGCAGGGGGCTACGAGCAGTACTTC
NA,TRBJ2-1,TRBD2,TRBV5-1,CASSASPGGNNEQFF,TGCGCCAGCAGCGCGAGTCCGGGGGGGAACAATGAGCAGTTCTTC
NA,TRBJ2-6,TRBD1,TRBV5-6,CASSRGTGAGANVLTF,TGTGCCAGCAGCCGTGGGACAGGGGCTGGGGCCAACGTCCTGACTTTC
NA,TRBJ1-1,NA,TRBV6-5,CASSDWGRGSTEAFF,TGTGCCAGCAGTGACTGGGGCCGGGGGAGCACTGAAGCTTTCTTT
NA,TRBJ1-5,TRBD1,TRBV4-1,CASRQGAEGQVIRGGNQPQHF,TGCGCCAGCAGACAGGGGGCCGAGGGACAGGTGATACGTGGGGGCAATCAGCCCCAGCATTTT
NA,TRBJ2-6,NA,TRBV25-1,CASSEYRSSGANVLTF,TGTGCCAGCAGTGAATATCGGAGCTCTGGGGCCAACGTCCTGACTTTC
NA,TRBJ2-7,NA,TRBV28,CASSATRAEQYF,TGTGCCAGCAGCGCCACGCGGGCCGAGCAGTACTTC
NA,TRBJ2-3,NA,TRBV28,CASSLGTPTDTQYF,TGTGCCAGCAGTCTGGGGACACCCACAGATACGCAGTATTTT
NA,TRBJ1-2,TRBD1,TRBV7-2,CASSLNRGAYGYTF,TGTGCCAGCAGCTTAAACAGGGGCGCCTATGGCTACACCTTC
few,TRBJ1-3,NA,TRBV30,CAWSVRSSGNTIYF,TGTGCCTGGAGTGTTAGGTCCTCTGGAAACACCATATATTTT
NA,TRBJ2-3,NA,TRBV6-1,CASSGLTSTDTQYF,TGTGCCAGCTCGGGACTGACTAGCACAGATACGCAGTATTTT
NA,TRBJ1-2,NA,TRBV10-3,CATSAQTDYGYTF,TGTGCCACCTCTGCCCAGACAGATTATGGCTACACCTTC
once,TRBJ1-6,NA,TRBV6-1,CASSGQASYNSPLHF,TGTGCCAGCAGTGGGCAGGCCTCCTATAATTCACCCCTCCACTTT